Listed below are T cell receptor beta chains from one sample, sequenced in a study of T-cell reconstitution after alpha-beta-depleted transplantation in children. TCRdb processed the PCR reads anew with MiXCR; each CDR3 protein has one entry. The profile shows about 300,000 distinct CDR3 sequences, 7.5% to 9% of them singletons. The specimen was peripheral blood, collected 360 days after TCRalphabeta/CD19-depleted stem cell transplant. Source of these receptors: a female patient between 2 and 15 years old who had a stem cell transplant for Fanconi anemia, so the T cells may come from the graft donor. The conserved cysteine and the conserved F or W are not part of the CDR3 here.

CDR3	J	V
ASSLGSGQISYEQY	TRBJ2-7	TRBV5-1
ASSYGSVSNEQF	TRBJ2-1	TRBV6-2/TRBV6-3
SARERTRTGWAKNIQY	TRBJ2-4	TRBV20-1
ASTSLGGLRDTQY	TRBJ2-3	TRBV27
ASSLGIQGGTEAF	TRBJ1-1	TRBV7-9
ASSRQGHSPLH	TRBJ1-6	TRBV6-1
SGNTRNTEAF	TRBJ1-1	TRBV20-1
ATSDWGSGSSDTQY	TRBJ2-3	TRBV24-1
ASSLEPLDDLLAHEQY	TRBJ2-7	TRBV5-1
ASSDSGLVSDTGELF	TRBJ2-2	TRBV2
ASSLVPVHDSYNSPLH	TRBJ1-6	TRBV7-2
ASSQVTSTNEKLF	TRBJ1-4	TRBV4-1
ASSHGRGTQY	TRBJ2-3	TRBV3-1
ASSLSARTAHLEAF	TRBJ1-1	TRBV27
ASSPRRAGRNTEAF	TRBJ1-1	TRBV7-8
ASSYSGTGIIAGYT	TRBJ1-2	TRBV6-5
ASSGNPGQITGELF	TRBJ2-2	TRBV6-2/TRBV6-3
ATSRELAGVSEQY	TRBJ2-7	TRBV15
SASPQSTDTQY	TRBJ2-3	TRBV20-1
ASSRDRVSPLH	TRBJ1-6	TRBV18
ASSPISSSYNSPLH	TRBJ1-6	TRBV3-1
ASGGRPYEQY	TRBJ2-7	TRBV28
ASSVMTSGGANEQF	TRBJ2-1	TRBV5-1
ASSVATGQGQETQY	TRBJ2-5	TRBV9
ASTVQPIPGGNTIY	TRBJ1-3	TRBV11-2
ASSPPGQGNLGNTIY	TRBJ1-3	TRBV25-1
ASSPQGGHTFSYNEQF	TRBJ2-1	TRBV9
ASSALEGLQF	TRBJ2-1	TRBV11-1
ASSLEIIQGRSSSYNEQF	TRBJ2-1	TRBV5-4
ASSFDRVREKLF	TRBJ1-4	TRBV5-1
ASSYRTGITEAF	TRBJ1-1	TRBV6-5
ASGDRSGANVLT	TRBJ2-6	TRBV23-1
ASSATSGNFHEQF	TRBJ2-1	TRBV11-3
ASSQYSEAF	TRBJ1-1	TRBV3-1
ASSSPLQRFSSGELF	TRBJ2-2	TRBV18
ASSSVAGYNEQF	TRBJ2-1	TRBV7-9
SAHPAGASPLH	TRBJ1-6	TRBV20-1
ASSLFLYEQY	TRBJ2-7	TRBV7-2
ASSGYTDTQY	TRBJ2-3	TRBV9
ASTSTHYEQY	TRBJ2-7	TRBV12-3/TRBV12-4
ASRTGTKNTEAF	TRBJ1-1	TRBV6-2/TRBV6-3
ASSLEPGQSASVTGELF	TRBJ2-2	TRBV11-1
ASSTTGAHYGYT	TRBJ1-2	TRBV12-3/TRBV12-4
ASRGVRGAEAF	TRBJ1-1	TRBV6-1
SVELRGIGTDTQY	TRBJ2-3	TRBV29-1
ASSPPGQVPNEQF	TRBJ2-1	TRBV13
ASSQDLSRPNEQF	TRBJ2-1	TRBV3-1
ASSLGEVGDNSPLH	TRBJ1-6	TRBV5-1
ATRRGYTGELF	TRBJ2-2	TRBV9
ASSPGLRTRDQY	TRBJ2-7	TRBV27
ASMGGLGSPLH	TRBJ1-6	TRBV2
ASSRAVYGYT	TRBJ1-2	TRBV6-2/TRBV6-3